A single sample gave rise to the 15 T cell receptor beta chains below, sequenced in a study of T cell changes during pregnancy in multiple sclerosis. Only in-frame clones appear in the TCRdb table, and some are missing; sequencing was by immunoSEQ multiplex PCR. This sample has some 60,000 clones, with 80% to 95% found just once. The sequencing here drew on CD4+ T cells from peripheral blood mononuclear cells, taken before pregnancy. Receptors were obtained from a female donor with multiple sclerosis, enrolled in a pregnancy study.

This chain connects TRBV29-1 to TRBJ2-3, with 11 bases that match TRBD2. The germline V gene has CDR1 SQVTM and CDR2 ANQGSEA. Trimming at V came to 7 bases and at J to 3 bases, leaving 9 bases not matched to a gene. This CDR3 has 15 residues. Here the CDR3 DNA reads TGCAGCGCGAACGGACTAGCGGGTAAAACAGATACGCAGTATTTT. As protein: CSANGLAGKTDTQYF.

The chain uses TRBV7-2 and TRBJ2-1; 13 nucleotides match TRBD2. Germline CDR1 is SGHTA and CDR2 is FQGNSA. This CDR3 has 16 residues. Trimming at V came to 2 bases and at J to 9 bases, leaving 7 bases not matched to a gene. The CDR3 sequence is CASSLIGTSGTGEQFF. The CDR3 DNA follows: TGTGCCAGCAGCTTAATCGGGACTAGCGGGACTGGTGAGCAGTTCTTC.

This chain joins TRBV19 and TRBJ1-1; D is ambiguous. The length of the CDR3 is 15 residues. The V gene's germline CDR1 is LNHDA and CDR2 SQIVND (reference sequence). Trimming stripped 5 bases from V and 0 bases from J, with 13 bases between. CDR3 region: CASSPERAMNTEAFF. CDR3 coding DNA: TGTGCCAGTAGTCCCGAGCGGGCCATGAACACTGAAGCTTTCTTT. Variable domain in full (rest from reference TRBV19 and TRBJ1-1): DGGITQSPKYLFRKEGQNVTLSCEQNLNHDAMYWYRQDPGQGLRLIYYSQIVNDFQKGDIAEGYSVSREKKESFPLTVTSAQKNPTAFYLCASSPERAMNTEAFFGQGTRLTVV.

The chain uses TRBV10-2 and TRBJ1-1; D possibly corresponds to TRBD1 (5 bases). Trimming cost V 0 bases and J 6 bases, with 17 bases left between them. Germline CDR1 is WSHSY and CDR2 is SAAADI. The CDR3 consists of 16 residues. The CDR3 DNA reads as TGCGCCAGCAGTGAGTCGACGGTGGCAGGGCTACCTGAAGCTTTCTTT. Translating it yields CASSESTVAGLPEAFF.

V and J are TRBV19 and TRBJ2-1; no clear D. There are 12 residues in the CDR3. Germline V gene sequence: CDR1 LNHDA, CDR2 SQIVND (reference sequence). V was shortened by 2 bases and J by 4 bases, with 3 bases between the two germline ends. The CDR3 nucleotides are TGTGCCAGTAGTATACGGTACAATGAGCAGTTCTTC. Its translation is CASSIRYNEQFF. Based on the CDR3 plus reference TRBV19 and TRBJ2-1, the full variable domain is DGGITQSPKYLFRKEGQNVTLSCEQNLNHDAMYWYRQDPGQGLRLIYYSQIVNDFQKGDIAEGYSVSREKKESFPLTVTSAQKNPTAFYLCASSIRYNEQFFGPGTRLTVL.

V usage is TRBV19 and J usage is TRBJ2-1, with D possibly being TRBD2 (5 bases). CDR1 is LNHDA and CDR2 is SQIVND in the germline V gene (reference sequence). V was pared by 3 bases and J by 2 bases, with 8 bases between. This CDR3 is 14 amino acids long. In nucleotides, the CDR3 is TGTGCCAGTAGTATTAGAGGGACCTACAATGAGCAGTTCTTC. Encoded protein: CASSIRGTYNEQFF. Full variable domain (remainder filled in from reference TRBV19 and TRBJ2-1): DGGITQSPKYLFRKEGQNVTLSCEQNLNHDAMYWYRQDPGQGLRLIYYSQIVNDFQKGDIAEGYSVSREKKESFPLTVTSAQKNPTAFYLCASSIRGTYNEQFFGPGTRLTVL.

The chain links TRBV7-3 to TRBJ2-3; a weak D match, TRBD1 (5 bases). V lost 6 bases and J lost 4, with 11 bases in between. Germline assignment: CDR1 SGHTA and CDR2 FQGTGA. This CDR3 has 13 amino acids. The CDR3 DNA reads TGTGCCAGCAGTCGCGCAGGGCCAGATACGCAGTATTTT. Amino acids: CASSRAGPDTQYF.

The V and J genes are TRBV7-2 and TRBJ2-3, with 10 bases fitting TRBD2. Germline CDR1 reads SGHTA; CDR2 reads FQGNSA. CDR3 length: 17 amino acids. V shed 3 bases and J 8 bases; nucleotides not matched to a gene: 14. The CDR3 bases are TGTGCCAGCAGCTTTTCCAGCGGGGGGGGTTCCCTGCGTACGCAGTATTTT. This codes for CASSFSSGGGSLRTQYF.

This chain uses TRBV27 with TRBJ2-3; 7 nucleotides match TRBD1. The CDR3 totals 14 residues. J was trimmed by 6 bases and V by 6 bases; bases with no gene match: 9. The germline gives CDR1 MNHEY, CDR2 SMNVEV (reference sequence). CDR3 bases: TGTGCCAGCAGCTACAGGGGTCAGTCCGATACGCAGTATTTT. This sequence encodes CASSYRGQSDTQYF.

This clone was recorded only once. The V and J genes are TRBV28 and TRBJ2-7; 7 bases line up with TRBD1. The CDR3 totals 16 residues. CDR1 and CDR2 (germline): MDHEN, SYDVKM. With V trimmed by 5 bases and J by 1 base, 11 bases remained unmatched. The CDR3 DNA sequence: TGTGCCAGCAGTCCGACAGGGCTTCCCCGTTCCTACGAGCAGTACTTC. Residues: CASSPTGLPRSYEQYF. The whole variable domain, filled in from reference TRBV28 and TRBJ2-7, reads DVKVTQSSRYLVKRTGEKVFLECVQDMDHENMFWYRQDPGLGLRLIYFSYDVKMKEKGDIPEGYSVSREKKERFSLILESASTNQTSMYLCASSPTGLPRSYEQYFGPGTRLTVT.

The chain uses TRBV5-4 and TRBJ2-5, with TRBD1 matching over 9 bases. The CDR3 spans 15 residues. Trimming at V came to 4 bases and at J to 5 bases, leaving 9 bases not matched to a gene. Germline V lookup: CDR1 SGHNT, CDR2 YYREEE (reference sequence). In DNA form, the CDR3 reads TGTGCCAGCAGCGTTCCCGGGACAGGGCAGGAGACCCAGTACTTC. Its translation: CASSVPGTGQETQYF.

The chain employs TRBV23-1 and TRBJ1-2; TRBD1 matches at 7 bases. TRBV23-1 is noted as an ORF with a role that remains uncertain. The V gene end was trimmed by 6 bases and the J gene end by 2 bases; junction bases not matched to a gene: 12. The CDR3 is 16 residues long. The CDR3 nucleotides are TGCGCCAGCAGGCAGCGGGGGACAGCGCTGAACTATGGCTACACCTTC. Protein: CASRQRGTALNYGYTF.

The chain combines TRBV25-1 with TRBJ1-4; 7 bases map to TRBD1. Losses at the gene ends were 3 bases for V and 8 bases for J; bases not matched to a gene: 6. Germline V gene sequence: CDR1 MGHDK, CDR2 SYGVNS. This CDR3 is 14 amino acids long. In nucleotides, the CDR3 is TGTGCCAGCAGTGACCCGACAGGGACCGAAAAACTGTTTTTT. The encoded protein is CASSDPTGTEKLFF.

This clone was found once. V and J are TRBV19 and TRBJ2-2, with TRBD1 matching over 7 bases. CDR1 and CDR2 (germline): LNHDA, SQIVND (reference sequence). CDR3 length equals 14 residues. Losses at the gene ends were 6 bases for V and 5 bases for J; bases not matched to a gene: 6. CDR3 sequence (DNA): TGTGCCAGTAGCGACAGGGCATTGACCGGGGAGCTGTTTTTT. Translation gives CASSDRALTGELFF. Combining the CDR3 with reference TRBV19 and TRBJ2-2 gives the whole variable domain DGGITQSPKYLFRKEGQNVTLSCEQNLNHDAMYWYRQDPGQGLRLIYYSQIVNDFQKGDIAEGYSVSREKKESFPLTVTSAQKNPTAFYLCASSDRALTGELFFGEGSRLTVL.

The table lists this clone with a count of one. The chain recombines TRBV29-1 with TRBJ2-1, with TRBD2 matching 13 bases. With 4 bases clipped from V and 7 bases from J, the junction kept 13 bases outside the gene matches. Per germline, CDR1 SQVTM and CDR2 ANQGSEA. CDR3 length: 17 residues. The CDR3 here is CSVGGTTSGRVKNEQFF. The DNA for the CDR3 is TGCAGCGTTGGGGGGACTACTAGCGGGAGGGTCAAAAATGAGCAGTTCTTC.